This TCR beta chain came from a study of CD8+ T cells in alopecia areata. Study overall: Treated patients received severity scores based on the percentage of scalp area affected. Study-level results: Many of the expanded lesional clones endured in scalp and blood while on tofacitinib. Among the 100 top clones, expanded CD8+ clones, like scalp clonality, were significantly decreased by tofacitinib.

In regard to this clone: Its antigen is still unknown.

TCR sequencing used cDNA made by reverse transcription of extracted RNA. Here immunoSEQ multiplex PCR was the method, and the copy in TCRdb shows in-frame clones only, minus some. This sample carries a few hundred thousand clones, around 66% of them seen once, and the ten largest clones take 0.95% to 1.5%. CDR1 is SGDLS, CDR2 YYNGEE, per germline. The CDR3 length is 13 residues. The germline V and J ends were trimmed by 0 bases and 3 bases, with 6 bases remaining between them. Indicated treatment: oral pan-JAK inhibitor, 5-10 mg twice daily. Sampling of alopecia areata patients yielded lesional scalp punch biopsies as well as peripheral blood.

Specimen: CD4+ T cells sorted from blood, collected at week 44, from a patient treated with tofacitinib. V and J are TRBV9 and TRBJ1-2; tentative D call: TRBD1 (5 bases). The source of this sequence is a human donor with alopecia areata. The CDR3 loop reads CASSVETDYGYTF. The CDR3 nucleotides are TGTGCCAGCAGCGTAGAGACAGACTATGGCTACACCTTC.